These 18 T cell receptor beta chains share one sample of origin, sequenced in a study of CD8 T cells in ankylosing spondylitis. TCRdb re-called the 5' RACE reads through MiXCR, storing one row per CDR3 protein. The data hold 150,000 to 200,000 distinct CDR3 sequences, with around 10% observed a single time. Sample: blood, either unsorted or a sorted T cell fraction (not recorded which). All receptors derive from a male donor with ankylosing spondylitis or in good health (not recorded which).

This clonotype was counted at least ten times. The chain joins TRBV27 to TRBJ1-1, with 9 bases matching TRBD1. With V trimmed by 1 base and J by 1 base, 7 bases remained unmatched. CDR3 length: 17 amino acids. Per the germline V gene, CDR1 is MNHEY and CDR2 is SMNVEV (reference sequence). The CDR3 DNA follows: TGTGCCAGCAGTTTATTAGGACAGGGGACTGAGAACACTGAAGCTTTCTTT. This encodes CASSLLGQGTENTEAFF.

This clonotype was seen many times. The chain has TRBV10-3 and TRBJ1-2; a weak D match, TRBD1 (6 bases). This CDR3 spans 13 amino acids. V was trimmed by 0 bases and J by 8 bases, leaving 10 bases between them. Germline V gives CDR1 ENHRY, CDR2 SYGVKD. The CDR3 loop reads CAISESPRGGYTF. The CDR3 DNA follows: TGTGCCATCAGTGAGTCTCCCAGGGGCGGCTACACCTTC.

This sequence joins TRBV29-1 and TRBJ1-1; a possible D gene is TRBD1 (5 bases). This CDR3 spans 13 amino acids. V was trimmed by 4 bases and J by 4 bases, leaving 13 bases between them. Germline lookup yields CDR1 SQVTM and CDR2 ANQGSEA. The CDR3 DNA reads TGCAGCGTTGGGTTGGGGGGAGGCACTGAAGCTTTCTTT. Translation: CSVGLGGGTEAFF.

This clonotype came up many times. The gene calls are TRBV3-1 and TRBJ1-1; D unresolved. V dropped 1 base and J dropped 5 bases, with 17 bases sitting between them. Germline CDR1 is LGHDT and CDR2 is YNNKEL (reference sequence). CDR3 size: 16 residues. The DNA of the CDR3 is TGTGCCAGCAGCCAAGGTGAAGGACGGGAGAAAACTGAAGCTTTCTTT. This sequence encodes CASSQGEGREKTEAFF.

The gene calls are TRBV20-1 and TRBJ2-7; 8 nucleotides agree with TRBD2. The CDR3 totals 15 residues. CDR1 and CDR2 (germline): DFQATT, SNEGSKA (reference sequence). Trimming removed 5 bases from V and 2 bases from J; junction bases left unmatched: 11. DNA of the CDR3: TGCAGTGCTCAACGGGGGGGGCGGGGTCCCTACGAGCAGTACTTC. Translation gives CSAQRGGRGPYEQYF.

This clonotype occurred a few times. The chain carries TRBV7-2 and TRBJ2-5; no clear D gene. CDR1 and CDR2 from the germline V gene are SGHTA and FQGNSA. V dropped 4 bases and J dropped 7 bases, with 13 bases sitting between them. This CDR3 is built from 13 residues. CDR3 in DNA: TGTGCCAGCAGCTCGGCTGGCTTGGGGACCCAGTACTTC. Translation: CASSSAGLGTQYF. Variable domain in full (rest from reference TRBV7-2 and TRBJ2-5): GAGVSQSPSNKVTEKGKDVELRCDPISGHTALYWYRQSLGQGLEFLIYFQGNSAPDKSGLPSDRFSAERTGGSVSTLTIQRTQQEDSAVYLCASSSAGLGTQYFGPGTRLLVL.

Many counts were recorded for this clonotype. The J gene is TRBJ2-1, the V gene TRBV29-1; the D gene could be TRBD1 or TRBD2 (5 bases each). Trimming stripped 6 bases from V and 2 bases from J, with 23 bases between. Germline V lookup: CDR1 SQVTM, CDR2 ANQGSEA. The CDR3 runs to 17 residues. The CDR3: CSVFGAENDYTYNEQFF. CDR3 in DNA: TGCAGCGTCTTCGGGGCTGAAAATGATTACACCTACAATGAGCAGTTCTTC.

The gene calls are TRBV27 and TRBJ2-7; D not certain. The CDR3 loop spans 15 amino acids. Germline lookup yields CDR1 MNHEY and CDR2 SMNVEV (reference sequence). Trimming took 2 bases from V and 3 from J, leaving 14 bases between them. The CDR3 DNA reads TGTGCCAGCAGTTTAGGGTCAAGTCCCATCTACGAGCAGTACTTC. This sequence encodes CASSLGSSPIYEQYF.

Comments on this clonotype: Compared with germline, one end of the junction differs, possibly owing to a read error. This sequence joins TRBV29-1 and TRBJ2-3, with D perhaps given as TRBD1 or TRBD2 (6 bases each). There are 15 residues in the CDR3. Germline assignment: CDR1 SQVTM and CDR2 ANQGSEA. The CDR3 DNA reads as TGCACCGTTGAAAATATGGGGGGCAGCTCAGATACGCAGTATTTT. Translating it yields CTVENMGGSSDTQYF.

This clonotype was picked up a small number of times. The V gene is TRBV7-9, the J gene TRBJ1-1; D is ambiguous. V gave up 6 bases and J gave up 1 base, with 9 bases separating them. The CDR3 sequence is 13 residues long. CDR1 is SEHNR, CDR2 FQNEAQ, per germline (reference sequence). CDR3 nucleotides: TGTGCCAGCAGGAGGGTAGGGAACACTGAAGCTTTCTTT. Its protein product is CASRRVGNTEAFF. The variable domain in full, with the rest retrieved from reference TRBV7-9 and TRBJ1-1, is DTGVSQNPRHKITKRGQNVTFRCDPISEHNRLYWYRQTLGQGPEFLTYFQNEAQLEKSRLLSDRFSAERPKGSFSTLEIQRTEQGDSAMYLCASRRVGNTEAFFGQGTRLTVV.

This rearrangement joins TRBV11-2 to TRBJ1-5; D possibly corresponds to TRBD1 (6 bases). CDR1 and CDR2 (germline): SGHAT, FQNNGV. The CDR3 covers 13 residues. Trimming took 2 bases from V and 7 from J, leaving 9 bases between them. The chain's CDR3 is CASSLSRGQPQHF. Here the CDR3 DNA reads TGTGCCAGCAGCTTATCTAGGGGGCAGCCCCAGCATTTT. Combining the CDR3 with reference TRBV11-2 and TRBJ1-5 gives the whole variable domain EAGVAQSPRYKIIEKRQSVAFWCNPISGHATLYWYQQILGQGPKLLIQFQNNGVVDDSQLPKDRFSAERLKGVDSTLKIQPAKLEDSAVYLCASSLSRGQPQHFGDGTRLSIL.

This clonotype was counted only a few times. The chain uses TRBV7-2 and TRBJ1-5, with TRBD1 as a possible D gene (5 bases). The CDR3 totals 13 residues. V lost 6 bases and J lost 6, with 12 bases in between. Germline V gene sequence: CDR1 SGHTA, CDR2 FQGNSA. The CDR3 DNA follows: TGTGCCAGCAGTCAAGGGGTCCCTCAGCCCCAGCATTTT. It specifies CASSQGVPQPQHF.

To note about this clonotype: This may arise from a read error, as a much more abundant clone is one base away. The J gene is TRBJ2-7, the V gene TRBV7-9; perhaps TRBD2 as D (6 bases). Trimming took off 10 bases at V and 4 bases at J, with 23 bases between the two ends. The germline V gene encodes CDR1 SEHNR and CDR2 FQNEAQ (reference sequence). The CDR3 is made up of 15 amino acids. The CDR3 reads CATQQLSGLTYEQYF. CDR3 bases: TGTGCCACCCAGCAGCTTAGCGGCTTAACGTACGAGCAGTACTTC.

This clonotype was seen many times. The CDR3 sequence is CASSRGQGNSPLHF. In nucleotides, the CDR3 is TGCGCCAGCAGCCGAGGGCAGGGGAATTCACCCCTCCACTTT. The chain links TRBV4-1 to TRBJ1-6; a weak D match, TRBD1 (6 bases). This CDR3 contains 14 residues. The germline V and J ends were trimmed by 4 bases and 7 bases, with 11 bases remaining between them. Germline V lookup: CDR1 MGHRA, CDR2 YSYEKL.

The chain has TRBV5-6 and TRBJ1-2; possibly TRBD1 for D (6 bases). Germline V gene lookup returns CDR1 SGHDT and CDR2 YYEEEE. The ends were cut back, 4 bases at V and 6 bases at J, with 25 bases in the middle. This CDR3 region has 17 residues. Here the CDR3 DNA reads TGTGCCAGCAGCCCGAATCAAGGACAGAGCCCTTCTCATGGCTACACCTTC. It encodes CASSPNQGQSPSHGYTF.

This clonotype was counted ten times or more. The CDR3 nucleotides read TGTGCCAGCAGGACCGGGCCTGGCTACACCTTC. Its protein product is CASRTGPGYTF. The chain links TRBV6-2 or TRBV6-3 to TRBJ1-2, with D unclear. V was shortened by 6 bases and J by 7 bases, with 9 bases between the two germline ends. In germline, CDR1 is MNHEY, CDR2 SVGEGT. The CDR3 covers 11 residues.

This clonotype was counted only a few times. This chain uses TRBV18 with TRBJ2-5; weak D call: TRBD2 (6 bases). This CDR3 spans 14 amino acids. V lost 4 bases to trimming and J lost 5 bases, with 14 bases between them. CDR1 is KGHSH and CDR2 is LQKENI in the germline V gene. As DNA, the CDR3 is TGTGCCAGCTCACGGCTAGCGTCCTTGGAGACCCAGTACTTC. Amino acids: CASSRLASLETQYF.

This clonotype was recorded only once. The V call is TRBV19, the J call TRBJ2-2; 7 bases map to TRBD1. The CDR3 contains 14 residues. From germline, CDR1 is LNHDA and CDR2 SQIVND (reference sequence). With 5 bases clipped from V and 5 bases from J, the junction kept 5 bases outside the gene matches. This CDR3 reads CASSFLQGTGELFF. DNA for the CDR3: TGTGCCAGTAGTTTCCTACAGGGGACCGGGGAGCTGTTTTTT.